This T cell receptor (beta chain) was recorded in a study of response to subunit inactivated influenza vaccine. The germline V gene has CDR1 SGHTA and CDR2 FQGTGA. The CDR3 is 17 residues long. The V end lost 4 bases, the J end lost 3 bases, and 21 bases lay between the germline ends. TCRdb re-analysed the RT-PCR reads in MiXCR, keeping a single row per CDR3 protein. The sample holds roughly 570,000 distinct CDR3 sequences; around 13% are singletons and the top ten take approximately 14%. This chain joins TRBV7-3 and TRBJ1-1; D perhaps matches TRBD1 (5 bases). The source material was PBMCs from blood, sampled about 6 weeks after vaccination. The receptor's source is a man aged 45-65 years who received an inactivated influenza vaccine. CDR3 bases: TGTGCCAGCAGCTATCTGCCCTTGGGGAGAGGGGACACTGAAGCTTTCTTT. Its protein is CASSYLPLGRGDTEAFF.